This is a list of T cell receptor beta chains from one sample in a study of T cells after yellow fever vaccination. TCRdb re-analysed the 5' RACE reads in MiXCR, keeping a single row per CDR3 protein. This sample yields under 200,000 distinct CDR3 sequences, of which 6% to 7.5% are seen a single time; around 2.3% belongs to the top ten. The specimen was CD4+ T cells sorted from PBMCs, collected around 5 days after the first yellow fever vaccination. The source of these receptors is a young man who received the YFV17D yellow fever vaccine. Each CDR3 is given with its conserved first and last residue.

j_call: TRBJ2-7; v_call: TRBV3-1; cdr3_aa: CASSPNRDGEQYF
j_call: TRBJ1-2; v_call: TRBV18; cdr3_aa: CASSNTGESGYTF
j_call: TRBJ2-3; v_call: TRBV2; cdr3_aa: CASSFRTSTDTQYF
j_call: TRBJ2-5; v_call: TRBV5-1; cdr3_aa: CASSANPQTPETQYF
j_call: TRBJ1-5; v_call: TRBV7-2; cdr3_aa: CASSFATNNQPQHF
j_call: TRBJ2-3; v_call: TRBV7-3; cdr3_aa: CASSLTGVAGTDTQYF
j_call: TRBJ2-3; v_call: TRBV10-3; cdr3_aa: CATGLAGGYRTDTQYF
j_call: TRBJ2-7; v_call: TRBV18; cdr3_aa: CASSPPPGGAEQYF
j_call: TRBJ2-2; v_call: TRBV6-2/TRBV6-3; cdr3_aa: CASKRGQGADGELFF
j_call: TRBJ2-5; v_call: TRBV4-2; cdr3_aa: CASSQGTSSGETQYF
j_call: TRBJ2-5; v_call: TRBV7-3; cdr3_aa: CASSARQGVETQYF
j_call: TRBJ2-7; v_call: TRBV7-2; cdr3_aa: CASSPRLAGSYEQYF
j_call: TRBJ1-4; v_call: TRBV5-6; cdr3_aa: CASSLQGDNEKLFF
j_call: TRBJ2-6; v_call: TRBV6-1; cdr3_aa: CASSVSDTGANVLTF
j_call: TRBJ2-3; v_call: TRBV11-1; cdr3_aa: CASSYPGTGTSGTDTQYF
j_call: TRBJ2-1; v_call: TRBV5-1; cdr3_aa: CASSLGLVNEQFF
j_call: TRBJ2-3; v_call: TRBV7-2; cdr3_aa: CASSLASSGGPSDTQYF
j_call: TRBJ2-7; v_call: TRBV7-2; cdr3_aa: CASSPAGTSGEFDF
j_call: TRBJ2-2; v_call: TRBV7-2; cdr3_aa: CASSLAGGELFF
j_call: TRBJ2-1; v_call: TRBV7-9; cdr3_aa: CASSAPAGAYNEQFF
j_call: TRBJ2-1; v_call: TRBV7-2; cdr3_aa: CASSTWDRGKNEQFF
j_call: TRBJ1-2; v_call: TRBV5-1; cdr3_aa: CASSSRRSPLRSYGYTF
j_call: TRBJ1-1; v_call: TRBV10-2; cdr3_aa: CASRLPSGTEAFF
j_call: TRBJ2-3; v_call: TRBV4-2; cdr3_aa: CASSPNVGAGADTDTQYF
j_call: TRBJ1-4; v_call: TRBV11-1; cdr3_aa: CASSLGGFGKLFF
j_call: TRBJ2-6; v_call: TRBV12-3/TRBV12-4; cdr3_aa: CACRYGQGTIPGANVLTF
j_call: TRBJ2-2; v_call: TRBV7-2; cdr3_aa: CASSRGVGELFF
j_call: TRBJ2-6; v_call: TRBV4-2; cdr3_aa: CASGQDLLGANVLTF
j_call: TRBJ2-1; v_call: TRBV28; cdr3_aa: CATRVSSYNEQFF
j_call: TRBJ1-6; v_call: TRBV6-4; cdr3_aa: CASSPNPGNSPLHF
j_call: TRBJ1-4; v_call: TRBV5-1; cdr3_aa: CASRPTGQDDEKLFF
j_call: TRBJ1-4; v_call: TRBV6-5; cdr3_aa: CASSSIDRPSEKLFF
j_call: TRBJ2-7; v_call: TRBV27; cdr3_aa: CARALYEQYF
j_call: TRBJ1-2; v_call: TRBV7-2; cdr3_aa: CASSPTGTDSMGYTF
j_call: TRBJ2-5; v_call: TRBV4-3; cdr3_aa: CASSLSRTGTGAETQYF
j_call: TRBJ1-1; v_call: TRBV7-9; cdr3_aa: CASGRRVGEAFF
j_call: TRBJ2-1; v_call: TRBV15; cdr3_aa: CATSREIGTPRYNEQFF
j_call: TRBJ2-7; v_call: TRBV12-3/TRBV12-4; cdr3_aa: CASSFIRVHEQYF
j_call: TRBJ2-1; v_call: TRBV7-6; cdr3_aa: CASSLSLGSSYNEQFF
j_call: TRBJ2-5; v_call: TRBV25-1; cdr3_aa: CASRREGVETQYF
j_call: TRBJ2-4; v_call: TRBV29-1; cdr3_aa: CSVERDRGNIQYF
j_call: TRBJ2-2; v_call: TRBV7-9; cdr3_aa: CASSPPVGGTTGELFF
j_call: TRBJ2-7; v_call: TRBV11-2; cdr3_aa: CASSLFVAGGYLSYEQYF
j_call: TRBJ2-5; v_call: TRBV7-2; cdr3_aa: CASSLGNRETQYF
j_call: TRBJ2-3; v_call: TRBV7-2; cdr3_aa: CASSSTGVSFEDTQYF
j_call: TRBJ2-3; v_call: TRBV20-1; cdr3_aa: CSARISGEDTDTLYF
j_call: TRBJ2-6; v_call: TRBV19; cdr3_aa: CASSLLGDRGDGANVLTF
j_call: TRBJ2-3; v_call: TRBV20-1; cdr3_aa: CSARDRREIGHTDTQYF
j_call: TRBJ2-5; v_call: TRBV10-3; cdr3_aa: CAIRRDQGQETQYF
j_call: TRBJ1-3; v_call: TRBV9; cdr3_aa: CASSVGDRAGNTIYF
j_call: TRBJ2-7; v_call: TRBV7-9; cdr3_aa: CASSPPLTSYEQYF
j_call: TRBJ1-5; v_call: TRBV15; cdr3_aa: CATSRDKRGGQPQHF
j_call: TRBJ2-3; v_call: TRBV28; cdr3_aa: CASTSAGALQYF
j_call: TRBJ1-3; v_call: TRBV6-1; cdr3_aa: CASSRVDGGSGNTIYF